The clone carrying this T cell receptor (beta chain) was picked up a small number of times. Antigen: not known. The CDR3 consists of 13 residues. Germline V gene data show CDR1 as SGHNT and CDR2 as YYREEE (reference sequence). J was trimmed by 5 bases and V by 3 bases; bases with no gene match: 4. All of the sorted populations showed purity greater than 95%. This entry belongs to a study of beta chain features in type 1 diabetes. The wider study: All samples yielded around 98,000,000 examined sorted cells.

Findings of the study overall: People with Type 1 diabetes carried modestly yet significantly shorter TCRB CDR3s in all four CD4+ subsets. TCRB repertoires of naive, central memory and Treg cells appeared more similar among patients than among healthy donors. Shorter templates may be favored by PCR, equally so in patients and controls.

What was sequenced were expressed TCRB transcripts, since all of the isolated RNA had been reverse transcribed. Clones were read by immunoSEQ multiplex PCR, and TCRdb kept only the in-frame ones, dropping some. This table holds about 120,000 clones, over 15% found once. The chain joins TRBV5-4 to TRBJ2-5, with 7 bases that match TRBD1. The source material was central memory CD4+ T cells from blood. The receptor's source is a man younger than 45 with type 1 diabetes. CDR3 amino acids: CASSSTGPETQYF. CDR3 DNA sequence: TGTGCCAGCAGCTCGACAGGGCCGGAGACCCAGTACTTC.